This is a list of T cell receptor beta chains from one sample in a study of regulatory T cells in long-lasting Graves disease. TCRdb called the multiplex PCR reads again in MiXCR, with one record for every CDR3 protein. The table shows roughly 530,000 distinct CDR3 sequences, with 15% to 20% occurring only once. The sample also formed part of further work on T cells in Graves' hyperthyroidism and ophthalmopathy.

The sequencing here drew on peripheral blood mononuclear cells (PBMCs), taken at new diagnosis, from a patient treated with antithyroid drugs. These receptors came from a woman aged 40 to 65 with Graves disease. The CDR3 runs from the conserved cysteine through the conserved F or W. The D gene is left open where the match is weak. Rows may omit the clone size; those that give it use once, few, many or a size class.

CDR3nt,CDR3aa,abundance,d_gene,v_gene,j_gene
TGTGCCACTAAGGTGGGCTATGGCTACACCTTC,CATKVGYGYTF,-,-,TRBV19,TRBJ1-2
TGCGCCAGCAGCTTCGTCAGGGGGCCCACCGGGGAGCTGTTTTTT,CASSFVRGPTGELFF,-,TRBD1,TRBV5-1,TRBJ2-2
TGTGCCAGCAGTGACAGCGGGAGCAATCAGCCCCAGCATTTT,CASSDSGSNQPQHF,many,-,TRBV6-7,TRBJ1-5
TGTGCCAGCAGTTTAGGGCAGGGAGGAGCTTTCTTT,CASSLGQGGAFF,many,-,TRBV12-3/TRBV12-4,TRBJ1-1
TGTGCCAGCAGGGGAGGACAGGGCCTCCTAGTTTCCCAGGCCCAGCATTTT,CASRGGQGLLVSQAQHF,medium-sized,TRBD1,TRBV6-1,TRBJ1-5
TGTGCCAGCAGCTTAGCAGCGGGGGGCCCTAGCAATGAGCAGTTCTTC,CASSLAAGGPSNEQFF,many,TRBD2,TRBV7-9,TRBJ2-1
TGTGCCAGCAGTGCCATTATCGCTAGCGAGTACACAGATACGCAGTATTTT,CASSAIIASEYTDTQYF,few,-,TRBV12-3/TRBV12-4,TRBJ2-3
TGTGCCAGCACCCGAGGGGGACGAGAAAAACTGTTTTTT,CASTRGGREKLFF,many,-,TRBV12-3/TRBV12-4,TRBJ1-4
TGTGCCAGCACCCGAGTCAGGAGCTCCTACGAGCAGTACTTC,CASTRVRSSYEQYF,-,-,TRBV2,TRBJ2-7
TGCGCCAGCAGTTTTCGACAGGGCTACGAGCAGTACTTC,CASSFRQGYEQYF,many,TRBD1,TRBV5-1,TRBJ2-7
TGTGCCACCTCGGGGTTGCCACAGGGACGGGGTACCGAGCAGTACTTC,CATSGLPQGRGTEQYF,many,-,TRBV27,TRBJ2-7
TGTGCCAGCAGCCAAGAAACGGGAGAGAACACTGAAGCTTTCTTT,CASSQETGENTEAFF,many,-,TRBV4-2,TRBJ1-1
TGCGCCAGCAGCTTCCACTTCTCGGGACTAGCGAACACCGGGGAGCTGTTTTTT,CASSFHFSGLANTGELFF,-,TRBD2,TRBV5-1,TRBJ2-2
TGTGCCAGCAGTGAATGGGCCCAAATCGCAACTAATGAAAAACTGTTTTTT,CASSEWAQIATNEKLFF,-,-,TRBV25-1,TRBJ1-4
TGTGCCAGCAGCTTAATTTCACCGTCAGGCACAGATACGCAGTATTTT,CASSLISPSGTDTQYF,many,-,TRBV7-9,TRBJ2-3
TGTGCCAGCAGTGAAGCGGACGCAGGACTAGCGGGGAAAGAGACCCAGTACTTC,CASSEADAGLAGKETQYF,many,TRBD2,TRBV6-1,TRBJ2-5
TGTGCCAGCCAGGAGGGGCTTTCTATCGGGCAGCCCCAGCATTTT,CASQEGLSIGQPQHF,few,-,TRBV6-1,TRBJ1-5
TGTGCCAGCAGTCCCCTAGGAGAAGCGGGGGATATCACAGATACGCAGTATTTT,CASSPLGEAGDITDTQYF,many,TRBD2,TRBV28,TRBJ2-3
TGTGCCAGCAGCCGCTTGGGGGCAGGTGATAATGAAAAACTGTTTTTT,CASSRLGAGDNEKLFF,few,-,TRBV5-5,TRBJ1-4
TGTGCCAGCAGTTCTAGGGTTAATGAAAAACTGTTTTTT,CASSSRVNEKLFF,few,-,TRBV5-6,TRBJ1-4
TGCGCCAGCAGCTTGGGGCGGGAGCTGTTTTTT,CASSLGRELFF,-,-,TRBV5-1,TRBJ2-2
TGTGCCAGCACCGCAAAGGCGTCAGGGGGTAACTATGGCTACACCTTC,CASTAKASGGNYGYTF,many,TRBD1,TRBV2,TRBJ1-2
TGTGCCAGCAGTCTCCCGACAGGGCCAAAACCCGGCTACACCTTC,CASSLPTGPKPGYTF,-,TRBD1,TRBV28,TRBJ1-2
TGTGCCACCTCTCGGGCGGGACTAGCGGAATACGAGCAGTACTTC,CATSRAGLAEYEQYF,many,TRBD2,TRBV10-3,TRBJ2-7
TGTGCCAGCAGCTTAGCGGGAGGAGGTTCCTACAATGAGCAGTTCTTC,CASSLAGGGSYNEQFF,few,TRBD2,TRBV7-3,TRBJ2-1
TGTGCCAGCAGCTACGAAGGCGGGAGAAACATTGAAGCTTTCTTT,CASSYEGGRNIEAFF,few,-,TRBV7-9,TRBJ1-1
TGCGCCAGCAGCAAGGACACCTACACTGAAGCTTTCTTT,CASSKDTYTEAFF,many,-,TRBV5-1,TRBJ1-1
TGTGCCAGCAGCCCGAGGTCCGAGCGGGGGGGCCGGGAGACCCAGTACTTC,CASSPRSERGGRETQYF,many,TRBD2,TRBV7-6,TRBJ2-5